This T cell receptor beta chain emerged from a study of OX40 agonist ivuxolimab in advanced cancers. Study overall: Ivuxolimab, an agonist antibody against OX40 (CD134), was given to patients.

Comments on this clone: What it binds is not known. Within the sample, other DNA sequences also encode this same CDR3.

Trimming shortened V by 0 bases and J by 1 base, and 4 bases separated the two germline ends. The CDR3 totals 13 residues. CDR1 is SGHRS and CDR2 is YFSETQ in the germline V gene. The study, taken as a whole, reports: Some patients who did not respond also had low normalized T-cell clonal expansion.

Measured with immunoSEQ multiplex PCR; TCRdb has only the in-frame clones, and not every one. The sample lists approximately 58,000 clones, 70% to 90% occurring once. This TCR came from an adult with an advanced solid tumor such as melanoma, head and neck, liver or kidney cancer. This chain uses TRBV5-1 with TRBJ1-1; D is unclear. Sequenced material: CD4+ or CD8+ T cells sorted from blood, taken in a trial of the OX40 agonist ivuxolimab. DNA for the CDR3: TGCGCCAGCAGCTTGGAAGGGAACACTGAAGCTTTCTTT. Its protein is CASSLEGNTEAFF. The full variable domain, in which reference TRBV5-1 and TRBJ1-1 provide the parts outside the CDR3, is KAGVTQTPRYLIKTRGQQVTLSCSPISGHRSVSWYQQTPGQGLQFLFEYFSETQRNKGNFPGRFSGRQFSNSRSEMNVSTLELGDSALYLCASSLEGNTEAFFGQGTRLTVV.